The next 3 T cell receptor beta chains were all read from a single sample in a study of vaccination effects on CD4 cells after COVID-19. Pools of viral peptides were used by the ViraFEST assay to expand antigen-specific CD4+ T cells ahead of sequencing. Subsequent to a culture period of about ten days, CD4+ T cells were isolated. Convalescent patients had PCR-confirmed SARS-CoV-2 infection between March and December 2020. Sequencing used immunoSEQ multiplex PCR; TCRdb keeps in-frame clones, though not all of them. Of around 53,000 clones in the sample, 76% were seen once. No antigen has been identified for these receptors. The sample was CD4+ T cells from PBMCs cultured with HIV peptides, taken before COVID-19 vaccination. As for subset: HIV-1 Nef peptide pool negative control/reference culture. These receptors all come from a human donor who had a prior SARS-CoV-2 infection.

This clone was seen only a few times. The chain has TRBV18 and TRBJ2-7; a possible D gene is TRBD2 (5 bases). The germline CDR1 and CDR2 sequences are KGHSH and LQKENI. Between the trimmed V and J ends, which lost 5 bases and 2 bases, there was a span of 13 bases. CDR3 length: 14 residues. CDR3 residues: CASSSWRHPYEQYF. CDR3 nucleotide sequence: TGTGCCAGCTCAAGTTGGAGGCACCCCTACGAGCAGTACTTC.

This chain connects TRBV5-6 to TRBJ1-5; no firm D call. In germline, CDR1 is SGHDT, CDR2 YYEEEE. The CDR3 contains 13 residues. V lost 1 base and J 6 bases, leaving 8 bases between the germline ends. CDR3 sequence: CASSLRMGQPQHF. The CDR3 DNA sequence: TGTGCCAGCAGCTTGCGGATGGGTCAGCCCCAGCATTTT.

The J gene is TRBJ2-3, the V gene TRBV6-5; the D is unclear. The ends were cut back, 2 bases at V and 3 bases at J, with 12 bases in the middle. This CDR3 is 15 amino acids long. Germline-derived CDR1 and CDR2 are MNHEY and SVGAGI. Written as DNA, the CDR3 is TGTGCCAGCAGTTACGCCGGACCTTTAACAGATACGCAGTATTTT. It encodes CASSYAGPLTDTQYF.